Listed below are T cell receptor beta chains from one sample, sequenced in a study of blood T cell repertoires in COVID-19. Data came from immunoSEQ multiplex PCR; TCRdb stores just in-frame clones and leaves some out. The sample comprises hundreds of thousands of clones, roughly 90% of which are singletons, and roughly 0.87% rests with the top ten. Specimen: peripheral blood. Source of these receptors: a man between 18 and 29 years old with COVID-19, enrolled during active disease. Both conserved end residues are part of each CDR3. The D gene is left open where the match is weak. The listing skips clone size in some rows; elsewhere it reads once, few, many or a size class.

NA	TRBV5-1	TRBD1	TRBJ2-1	CASSPDRGNNEQFF	TGCGCCAGCAGCCCAGACAGGGGGAACAATGAGCAGTTCTTC
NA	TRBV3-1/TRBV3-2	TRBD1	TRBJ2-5	CASSQDGAGGAETQYF	TGTGCCAGCAGCCAAGATGGGGCAGGGGGAGCAGAGACCCAGTACTTC
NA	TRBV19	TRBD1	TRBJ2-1	CASSMPGQGRSYNEQFF	TGTGCCAGTAGTATGCCGGGACAGGGGAGGTCCTACAATGAGCAGTTCTTC
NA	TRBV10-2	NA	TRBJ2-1	CASSGSLNEQFF	TGCGCCAGCAGTGGCAGTCTTAATGAGCAGTTCTTC
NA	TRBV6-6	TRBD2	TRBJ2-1	CASSTGTSGYNEQFF	TGTGCCAGCAGCACCGGGACTAGCGGTTACAATGAGCAGTTCTTC
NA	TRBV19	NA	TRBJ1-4	CASSMEGVANEKLFF	TGTGCCAGTAGTATGGAAGGGGTAGCTAATGAAAAACTGTTTTTT
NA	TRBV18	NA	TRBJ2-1	CASSPTLSDEQFF	TGTGCCAGCTCACCAACCCTGAGCGATGAGCAGTTCTTC
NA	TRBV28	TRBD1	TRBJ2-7	CASSLEDRVYEQYF	TGTGCCAGCAGTTTGGAGGACAGGGTCTACGAGCAGTACTTC
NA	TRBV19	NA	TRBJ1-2	CASRLDGLANYGYTF	TGTGCCAGTAGACTCGACGGACTCGCCAACTATGGCTACACCTTC
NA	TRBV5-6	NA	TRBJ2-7	CASSFVRNPGEQYF	TGTGCCAGCAGCTTTGTCAGAAACCCGGGGGAGCAGTACTTC
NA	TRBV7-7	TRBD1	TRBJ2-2	CASSTSTGANRGAGELFF	TGTGCTAGCAGCACCTCGACAGGGGCTAATAGAGGGGCCGGGGAGCTGTTTTTT
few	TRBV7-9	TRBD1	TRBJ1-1	CASSFDWTGLAFF	TGTGCCAGCAGTTTCGACTGGACAGGGCTAGCTTTCTTT
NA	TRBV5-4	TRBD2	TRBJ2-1	CASSFLAGKGNEQFF	TGTGCCAGCAGCTTTCTAGCGGGTAAGGGGAATGAGCAGTTCTTC
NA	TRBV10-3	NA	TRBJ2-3	CAISDPTGGVGTDTQYF	TGTGCCATCAGTGACCCGACGGGGGGCGTCGGCACAGATACGCAGTATTTT
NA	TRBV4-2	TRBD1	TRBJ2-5	CASSQDRGTGKKETQYF	TGTGCCAGCAGCCAAGATCGAGGGACAGGGAAAAAAGAGACCCAGTACTTC
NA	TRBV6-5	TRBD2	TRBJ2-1	CASRYTSGYNEQFF	TGTGCCAGCAGGTATACTAGCGGCTACAATGAGCAGTTCTTC
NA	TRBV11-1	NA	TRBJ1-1	CASSSSGYGTEAFF	TGTGCCAGCAGCTCGTCAGGGTACGGGACTGAAGCTTTCTTT
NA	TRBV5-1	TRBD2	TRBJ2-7	CASSLLPREFGYEQYF	TGCGCCAGCAGCTTGCTACCGCGGGAGTTTGGATACGAGCAGTACTTC
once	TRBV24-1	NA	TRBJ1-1	CATSDQQGKAFF	TGTGCCACCAGTGACCAACAGGGAAAGGCTTTCTTT
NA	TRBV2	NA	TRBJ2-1	CASRRAYNEQFF	TGTGCCAGCAGGAGGGCGTACAATGAGCAGTTCTTC
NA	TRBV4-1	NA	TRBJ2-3	CASSQEQLLDTQYF	TGCGCCAGCAGCCAAGAACAGCTACTTGATACGCAGTATTTT
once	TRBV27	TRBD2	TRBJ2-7	CASSLLAGGPHEQYF	TGTGCCAGCAGTTTACTAGCGGGAGGGCCCCACGAGCAGTACTTC
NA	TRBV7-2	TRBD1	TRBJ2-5	CASSSKNGGQGGETQYF	TGTGCCAGCAGCTCCAAAAATGGAGGACAGGGGGGAGAGACCCAGTACTTC
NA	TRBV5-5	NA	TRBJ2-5	CASSLARRETQYF	TGTGCCAGCAGCTTGGCTAGACGAGAGACCCAGTACTTC
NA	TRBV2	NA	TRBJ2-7	CASSRDNGADEQYF	TGTGCCAGCAGTAGGGACAATGGAGCAGACGAGCAGTACTTC
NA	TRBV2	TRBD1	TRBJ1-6	CATKDRGNSPLHF	TGTGCCACAAAAGACAGGGGGAATTCACCCCTCCACTTT
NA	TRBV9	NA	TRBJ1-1	CASSDSPGNPNTEAFF	TGTGCCAGCAGCGATTCCCCGGGAAACCCAAACACTGAAGCTTTCTTT
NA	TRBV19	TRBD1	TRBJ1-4	CASSRTGINEKLFF	TGTGCCAGTAGTAGGACAGGGATTAATGAAAAACTGTTTTTT
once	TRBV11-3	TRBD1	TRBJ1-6	CASSPDRAGSPLHF	TGTGCCAGCAGCCCCGACAGGGCAGGCTCACCCCTCCACTTT
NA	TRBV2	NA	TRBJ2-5	CASSERGAATQETQYF	TGTGCCAGCAGTGAACGAGGCGCGGCTACGCAAGAGACCCAGTACTTC
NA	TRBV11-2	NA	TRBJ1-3	CASSLEGGYGNTIYF	TGTGCCAGCAGCTTAGAAGGGGGTTACGGAAACACCATATATTTT
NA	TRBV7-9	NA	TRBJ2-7	CASSSDRKAYEQYF	TGTGCCAGCAGCTCTGACAGGAAGGCCTACGAGCAGTACTTC
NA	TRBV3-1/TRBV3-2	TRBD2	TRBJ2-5	CASSPGLELETQYF	TGTGCCAGCAGCCCGGGACTAGAGTTGGAGACCCAGTACTTC
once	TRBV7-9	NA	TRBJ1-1	CASRTTGEAFF	TGTGCCAGCAGAACGACAGGTGAAGCTTTCTTT
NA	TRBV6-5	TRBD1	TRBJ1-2	CASSTTGDDGYGYTF	TGTGCCAGCAGTACGACAGGGGATGACGGCTATGGCTACACCTTC
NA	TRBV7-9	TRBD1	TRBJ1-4	CASSIFSFTGGRGEKLFF	TGTGCCAGCAGCATCTTCTCCTTCACAGGGGGCAGAGGTGAAAAACTGTTTTTT
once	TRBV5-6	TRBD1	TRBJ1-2	CASSQDRVLLMSGYTF	TGTGCCAGCAGCCAAGACAGGGTCCTACTTATGAGTGGCTACACCTTC
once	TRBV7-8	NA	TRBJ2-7	CASSLDRSYEQYF	TGTGCCAGCAGCTTAGATCGCTCCTACGAGCAGTACTTC
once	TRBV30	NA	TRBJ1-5	CAWSPQGDQPQHF	TGTGCCTGGAGCCCCCAGGGCGATCAGCCCCAGCATTTT
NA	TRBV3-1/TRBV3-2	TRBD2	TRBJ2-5	CASSPGLAGQETQYF	TGTGCCAGCAGCCCGGGACTAGCGGGGCAAGAGACCCAGTACTTC
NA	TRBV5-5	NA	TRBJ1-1	CASSLTPGYNTEAFF	TGTGCCAGCAGCTTGACGCCAGGGTACAACACTGAAGCTTTCTTT
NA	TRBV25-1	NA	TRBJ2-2	CASTLLWADKINTGELFF	TGTGCCAGCACCCTACTGTGGGCAGACAAAATAAACACCGGGGAGCTGTTTTTT
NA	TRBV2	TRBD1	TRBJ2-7	CASRTGTGVGEQYF	TGTGCCAGCAGAACCGGGACAGGGGTTGGCGAGCAGTACTTC
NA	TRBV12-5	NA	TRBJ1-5	CATERDSNQPQHF	TGTGCTACCGAACGGGATAGCAATCAGCCCCAGCATTTT
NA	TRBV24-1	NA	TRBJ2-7	CATQQGRMQYF	TGTGCCACCCAACAGGGAAGAATGCAGTACTTC
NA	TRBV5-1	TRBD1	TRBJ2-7	CASSLGQGATKAYEQYF	TGCGCCAGCAGCCTCGGACAGGGGGCCACGAAGGCCTACGAGCAGTACTTC
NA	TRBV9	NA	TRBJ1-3	CASSVGTSSGNTIYF	TGTGCCAGCAGCGTAGGGACTTCCTCTGGAAACACCATATATTTT
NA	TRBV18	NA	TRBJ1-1	CASSPRDGGNTEAFF	TGTGCCAGCTCACCACGCGATGGCGGAAACACTGAAGCTTTCTTT
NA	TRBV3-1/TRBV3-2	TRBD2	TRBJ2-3	CASSQDRASGVTDTQYF	TGTGCCAGCAGCCAAGATAGGGCTAGCGGGGTCACAGATACGCAGTATTTT
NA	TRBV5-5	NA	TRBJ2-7	CASSLGWGLRDEQYF	TGTGCCAGCAGCTTGGGGTGGGGCCTTCGGGACGAGCAGTACTTC
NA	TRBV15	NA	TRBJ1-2	CATSRDPAVVAGYTF	TGTGCCACCAGCAGAGATCCGGCGGTCGTAGCGGGCTACACCTTC